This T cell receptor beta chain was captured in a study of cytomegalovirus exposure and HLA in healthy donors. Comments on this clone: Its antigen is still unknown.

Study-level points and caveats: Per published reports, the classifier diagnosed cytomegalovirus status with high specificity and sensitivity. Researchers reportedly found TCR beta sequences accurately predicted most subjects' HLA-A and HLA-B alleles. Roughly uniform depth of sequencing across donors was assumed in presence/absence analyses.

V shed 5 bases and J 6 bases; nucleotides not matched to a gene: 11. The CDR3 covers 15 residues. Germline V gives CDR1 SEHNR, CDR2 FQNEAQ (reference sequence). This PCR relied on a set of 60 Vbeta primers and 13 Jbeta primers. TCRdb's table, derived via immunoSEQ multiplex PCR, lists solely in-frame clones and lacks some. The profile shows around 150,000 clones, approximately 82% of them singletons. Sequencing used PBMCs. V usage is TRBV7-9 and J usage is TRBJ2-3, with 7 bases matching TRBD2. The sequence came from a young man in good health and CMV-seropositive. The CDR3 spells CASSPQIGRSDTQYF. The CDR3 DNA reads TGTGCCAGCAGCCCGCAGATCGGGAGGTCGGATACGCAGTATTTT.